The clone carrying this TCR beta chain was seen many times. Through Arm-PCR of CDR3 regions and iRepertoire HTBI primers, TCR beta libraries were built. From the multiplex PCR reads, TCRdb called clonotypes with MiXCR, one entry per CDR3 protein. This sample has around 460,000 distinct CDR3 sequences; less than 15% occur once, and the top ten carry more than 15%. As for time point: newly diagnosed GD, antithyroid drugs for less than 3 months. Making the TCR library involved RNA that had been extracted from PBMCs. This specimen comes from a study of regulatory T cells in long-lasting Graves disease. V lost 4 bases to trimming and J lost 12 bases; unmatched junction nucleotides: 8. This CDR3 has 14 residues. Per germline, CDR1 MNHEY and CDR2 SVGEGT. In addition, the sample was reused for a study of T cells in Graves' hyperthyroidism and ophthalmopathy.

The material was peripheral blood mononuclear cells (PBMCs), obtained at new diagnosis, from a patient treated with antithyroid drugs. The chain joins TRBV6-2 or TRBV6-3 to TRBJ2-2; the match to TRBD2 covers 10 bases. The clonotype comes from a woman aged 45-65 years with Graves disease. Here the CDR3 DNA reads TGTGCCAGCAGTTCCGGGACTAGCGCAATTAAGCTGTTTTTT. It specifies CASSSGTSAIKLFF.